Below, one T cell receptor beta chain is given with its context. Its antigen is not identified. Cyclophosphamide on days +3 and +4 followed busulfan-fludarabine conditioning and a marrow graft. Some clones are missing from TCRdb's copy, which holds only in-frame ones; the method was immunoSEQ multiplex PCR. The data show about 11,000 clones, about 82% seen once. After removal of 6 bases from V and 0 bases from J, the junction contained 7 bases not matched to a gene. The germline CDR1 and CDR2 sequences are SEHNR and FQNEAQ (reference sequence). The CDR3 is 16 amino acids. This specimen comes from a study of T cells after posttransplantation cyclophosphamide. General study findings and limits: Skin or GI-infiltrating T cells shared few TRB sequences with blood. TRB clonality was highly associated with recipient CMV seropositivity and reactivation.

The receptor comes from a female patient aged 45 to 65 who received an allogeneic stem cell transplant from a related donor, was CMV-positive, and had no GVHD. Some of the T cells might come from the graft donor. The chain employs TRBV7-9 and TRBJ1-3; 8 bases map to TRBD1. The specimen was PBMCs, collected about 1,800 days after allogeneic stem cell transplant with posttransplant cyclophosphamide. CDR3 protein: CASRPRQGHSGNTIYF. For the CDR3, the DNA is TGTGCCAGCAGACCGAGACAGGGGCACTCTGGAAACACCATATATTTT. Based on the CDR3 plus reference TRBV7-9 and TRBJ1-3, the full variable domain is DTGVSQNPRHKITKRGQNVTFRCDPISEHNRLYWYRQTLGQGPEFLTYFQNEAQLEKSRLLSDRFSAERPKGSFSTLEIQRTEQGDSAMYLCASRPRQGHSGNTIYFGEGSWLTVV.